This TCR beta chain was sequenced in a study of high-grade serous ovarian cancer treatment subgroups. Findings and limits, study-wide: Bulk tumor TCR sequencing gave no spatial information. Repertoire similarity ranged roughly 0.1 to 0.79 between tumors of one patient.

The CDR3 is made up of 14 amino acids. V shed 3 bases and J 4 bases; nucleotides not matched to a gene: 5. Germline V lookup: CDR1 SGHRS, CDR2 YFSETQ. Tumor tissue was taken before any definitive surgery or chemotherapy was given. As for this clone: Its matching antigen is unknown.

Assay: immunoSEQ multiplex PCR; the TCRdb copy retains only in-frame clones and omits some. The sample includes under 10,000 clones, about 75% of them seen just once. The chain has TRBV5-1 and TRBJ1-2, with TRBD1 identical over 8 bases. This receptor was identified in a human donor with high-grade serous ovarian cancer. The sequencing input was tumor tissue. CDR3 sequence (DNA): TGCGCCAGCAGCTGGGACAGGAACCCCTATGGCTACACCTTC. The encoded protein is CASSWDRNPYGYTF.